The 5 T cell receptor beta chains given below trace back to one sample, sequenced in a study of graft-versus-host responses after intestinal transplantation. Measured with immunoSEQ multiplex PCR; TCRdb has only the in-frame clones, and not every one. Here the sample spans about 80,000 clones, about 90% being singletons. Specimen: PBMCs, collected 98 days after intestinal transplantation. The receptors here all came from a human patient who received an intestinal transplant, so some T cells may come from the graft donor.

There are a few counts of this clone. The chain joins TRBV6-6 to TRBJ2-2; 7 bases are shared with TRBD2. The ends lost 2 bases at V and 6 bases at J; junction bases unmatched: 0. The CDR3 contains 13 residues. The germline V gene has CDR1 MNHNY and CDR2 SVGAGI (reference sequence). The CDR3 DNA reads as TGTGCCAGCAGTTACGGGGGGGCCGGGGAGCTGTTTTTT. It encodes CASSYGGAGELFF.

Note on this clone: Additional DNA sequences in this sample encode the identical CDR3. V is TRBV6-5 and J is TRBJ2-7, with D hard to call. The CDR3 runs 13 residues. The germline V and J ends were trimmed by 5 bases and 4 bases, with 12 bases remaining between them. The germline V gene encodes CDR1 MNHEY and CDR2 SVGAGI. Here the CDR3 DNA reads TGTGCCAGCAGTGAATCCAGCTCGTACGAGCAGTACTTC. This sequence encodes CASSESSSYEQYF.

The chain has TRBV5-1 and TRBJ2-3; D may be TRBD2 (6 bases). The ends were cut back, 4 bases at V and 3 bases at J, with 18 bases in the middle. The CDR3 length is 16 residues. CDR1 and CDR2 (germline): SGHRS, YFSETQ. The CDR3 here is CASSPRRDSQTDTQYF. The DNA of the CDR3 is TGCGCCAGCAGCCCCCGCCGGGACTCTCAAACAGATACGCAGTATTTT.

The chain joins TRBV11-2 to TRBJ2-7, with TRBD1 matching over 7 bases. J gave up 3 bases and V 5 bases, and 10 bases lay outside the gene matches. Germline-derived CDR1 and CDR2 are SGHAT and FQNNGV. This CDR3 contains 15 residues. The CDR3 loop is CASSATTGPFYEQYF. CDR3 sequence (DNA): TGTGCCAGCAGCGCGACGACAGGGCCCTTCTACGAGCAGTACTTC. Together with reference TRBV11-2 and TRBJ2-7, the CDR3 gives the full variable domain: EAGVAQSPRYKIIEKRQSVAFWCNPISGHATLYWYQQILGQGPKLLIQFQNNGVVDDSQLPKDRFSAERLKGVDSTLKIQPAKLEDSAVYLCASSATTGPFYEQYFGPGTRLTVT.

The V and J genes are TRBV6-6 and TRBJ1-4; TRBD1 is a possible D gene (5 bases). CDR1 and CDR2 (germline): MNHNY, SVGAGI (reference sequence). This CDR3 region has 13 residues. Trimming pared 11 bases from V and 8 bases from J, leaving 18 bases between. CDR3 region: CAGRGAGGEKLFF. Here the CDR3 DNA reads TGTGCCGGACGGGGAGCCGGGGGGGAAAAACTGTTTTTT.